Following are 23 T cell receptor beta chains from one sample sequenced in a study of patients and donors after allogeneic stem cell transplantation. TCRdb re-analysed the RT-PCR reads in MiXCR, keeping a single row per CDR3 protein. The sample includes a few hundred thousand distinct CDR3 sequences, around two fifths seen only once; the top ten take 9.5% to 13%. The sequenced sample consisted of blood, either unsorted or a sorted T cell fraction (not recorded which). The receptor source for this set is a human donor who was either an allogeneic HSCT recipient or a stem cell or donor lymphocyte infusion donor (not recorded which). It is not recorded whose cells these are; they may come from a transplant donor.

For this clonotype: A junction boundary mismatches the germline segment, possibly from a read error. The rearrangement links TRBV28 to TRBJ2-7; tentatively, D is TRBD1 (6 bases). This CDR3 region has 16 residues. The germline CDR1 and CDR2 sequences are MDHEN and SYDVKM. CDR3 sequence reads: CACSLGGSGKGYEQYF. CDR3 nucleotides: TGTGCCTGCAGTTTAGGGGGAAGTGGAAAGGGCTACGAGCAGTACTTC.

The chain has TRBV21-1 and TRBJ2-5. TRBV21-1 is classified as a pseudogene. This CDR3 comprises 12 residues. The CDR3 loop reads CASSKTQETQYF. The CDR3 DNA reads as TGTGCCAGCAGCAAAACCCAAGAGACCCAGTACTTC.

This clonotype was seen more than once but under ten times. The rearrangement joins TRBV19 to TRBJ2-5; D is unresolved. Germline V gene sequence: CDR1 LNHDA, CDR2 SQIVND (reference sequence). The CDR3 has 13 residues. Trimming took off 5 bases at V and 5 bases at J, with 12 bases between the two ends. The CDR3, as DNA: TGTGCCAGTAGTGTTACTGGTGGGGAGACCCAGTACTTC. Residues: CASSVTGGETQYF.

CDR3 sequence reads: CASSLPGQGFSGNTIYF. The CDR3 DNA reads as TGTGCCAGCAGCTTACCTGGACAGGGCTTCTCTGGAAACACCATATATTTT. The chain uses TRBV7-8 and TRBJ1-3; TRBD1 agrees at 8 bases. J lost 0 bases, V lost 2 bases, and 6 bases had no gene match. Per germline, CDR1 SGHVS and CDR2 FQNEAQ. This CDR3 has 17 residues.

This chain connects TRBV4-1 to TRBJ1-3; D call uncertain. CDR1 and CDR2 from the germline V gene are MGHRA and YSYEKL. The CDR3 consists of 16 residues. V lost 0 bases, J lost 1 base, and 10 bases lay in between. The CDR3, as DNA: TGCGCCAGCAGCCAAGAACTGACGTTGTCTGGAAACACCATATATTTT. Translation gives CASSQELTLSGNTIYF.

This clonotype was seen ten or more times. For the CDR3, the DNA is TGTGCCACCAGTGACTGGGACGGCTTAGAGCAGTACTTC. Its protein product is CATSDWDGLEQYF. The genes are TRBV24-1 and TRBJ2-7; D tentatively reads TRBD1 or TRBD2 (5 bases each). CDR1 KGHDR and CDR2 SFDVKD come from the germline V gene. The CDR3 loop spans 13 amino acids. The V gene lost 4 bases and the J gene lost 7 bases, with 13 bases spanning the gap.

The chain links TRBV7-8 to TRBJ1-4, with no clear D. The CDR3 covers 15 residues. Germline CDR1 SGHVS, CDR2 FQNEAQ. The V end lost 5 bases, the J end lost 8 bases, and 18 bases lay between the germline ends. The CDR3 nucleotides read TGTGCCAGCAGCCTATACGAACGACCCGGGGAAAAACTGTTTTTT. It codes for CASSLYERPGEKLFF.

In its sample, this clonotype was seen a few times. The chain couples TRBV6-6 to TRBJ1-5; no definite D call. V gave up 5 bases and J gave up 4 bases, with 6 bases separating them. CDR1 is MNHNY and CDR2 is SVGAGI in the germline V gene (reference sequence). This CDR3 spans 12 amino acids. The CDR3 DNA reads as TGTGCCAGCAGTCCCTTTAATCAGCCCCAGCATTTT. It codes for CASSPFNQPQHF.

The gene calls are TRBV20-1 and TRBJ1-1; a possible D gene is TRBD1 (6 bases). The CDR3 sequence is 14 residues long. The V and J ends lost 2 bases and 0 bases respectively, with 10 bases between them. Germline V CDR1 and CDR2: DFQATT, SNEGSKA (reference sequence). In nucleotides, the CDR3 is TGCAGTGCTAGACGGACAGTCATGAACACTGAAGCTTTCTTT. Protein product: CSARRTVMNTEAFF.

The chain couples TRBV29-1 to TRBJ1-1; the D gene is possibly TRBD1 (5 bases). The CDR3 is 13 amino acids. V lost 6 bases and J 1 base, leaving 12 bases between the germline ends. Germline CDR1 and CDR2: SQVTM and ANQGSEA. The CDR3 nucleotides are TGCAGCGTGGAGGTAGGACAGAACACTGAAGCTTTCTTT. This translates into CSVEVGQNTEAFF.

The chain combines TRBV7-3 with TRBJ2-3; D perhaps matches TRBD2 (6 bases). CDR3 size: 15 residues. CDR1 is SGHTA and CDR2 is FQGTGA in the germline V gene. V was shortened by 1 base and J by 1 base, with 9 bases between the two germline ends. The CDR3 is CASSLSGERTDTQYF. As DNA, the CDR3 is TGTGCCAGCAGCTTAAGCGGGGAGCGCACAGATACGCAGTATTTT.

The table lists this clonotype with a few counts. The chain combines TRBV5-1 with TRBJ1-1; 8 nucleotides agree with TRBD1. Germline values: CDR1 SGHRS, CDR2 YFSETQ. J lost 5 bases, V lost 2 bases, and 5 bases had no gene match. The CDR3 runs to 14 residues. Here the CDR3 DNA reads TGCGCCAGCAGCTTACAGGGGGAGAGGACTGAAGCTTTCTTT. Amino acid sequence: CASSLQGERTEAFF.

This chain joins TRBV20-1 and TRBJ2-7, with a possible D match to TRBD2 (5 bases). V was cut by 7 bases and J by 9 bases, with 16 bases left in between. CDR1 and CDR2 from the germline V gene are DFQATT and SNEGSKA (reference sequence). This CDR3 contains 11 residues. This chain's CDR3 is CSVTIQSGQYF. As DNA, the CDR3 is TGCAGTGTGACTATACAAAGCGGGCAGTACTTC.

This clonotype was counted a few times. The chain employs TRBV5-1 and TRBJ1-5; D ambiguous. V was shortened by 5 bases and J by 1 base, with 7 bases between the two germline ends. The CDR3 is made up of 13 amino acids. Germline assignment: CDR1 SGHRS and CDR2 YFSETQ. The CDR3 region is CASRQESNQPQHF. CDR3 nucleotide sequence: TGCGCCAGCAGGCAGGAAAGCAATCAGCCCCAGCATTTT. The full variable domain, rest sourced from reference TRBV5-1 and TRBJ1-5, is KAGVTQTPRYLIKTRGQQVTLSCSPISGHRSVSWYQQTPGQGLQFLFEYFSETQRNKGNFPGRFSGRQFSNSRSEMNVSTLELGDSALYLCASRQESNQPQHFGDGTRLSIL.

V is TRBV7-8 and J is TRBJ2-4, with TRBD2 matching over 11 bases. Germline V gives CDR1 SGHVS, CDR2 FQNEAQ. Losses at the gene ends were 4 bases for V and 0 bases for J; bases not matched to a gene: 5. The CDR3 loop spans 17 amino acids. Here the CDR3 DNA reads TGTGCCAGCAGCTCCCTAGCGGGGGGCATAGCCAAAAACATTCAGTACTTC. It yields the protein CASSSLAGGIAKNIQYF.

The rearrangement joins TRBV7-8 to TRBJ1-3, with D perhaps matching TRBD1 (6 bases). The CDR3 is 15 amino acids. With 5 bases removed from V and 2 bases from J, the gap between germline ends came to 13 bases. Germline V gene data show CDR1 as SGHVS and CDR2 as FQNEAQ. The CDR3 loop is CASSVDRTTGNTIYF. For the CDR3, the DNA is TGTGCCAGCAGCGTCGACAGGACTACTGGAAACACCATATATTTT. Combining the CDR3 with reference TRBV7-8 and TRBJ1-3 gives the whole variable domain GAGVSQSPRYKVAKRGQDVALRCDPISGHVSLFWYQQALGQGPEFLTYFQNEAQLDKSGLPSDRFFAERPEGSVSTLKIQRTQQEDSAVYLCASSVDRTTGNTIYFGEGSWLTVV.

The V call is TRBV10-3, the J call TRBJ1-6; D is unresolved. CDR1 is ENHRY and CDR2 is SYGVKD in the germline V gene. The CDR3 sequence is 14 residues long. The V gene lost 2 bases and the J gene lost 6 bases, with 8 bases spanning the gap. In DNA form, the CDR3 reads TGTGCCATCAGTGAGGAGGTAACTAATTCACCCCTCCACTTT. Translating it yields CAISEEVTNSPLHF.

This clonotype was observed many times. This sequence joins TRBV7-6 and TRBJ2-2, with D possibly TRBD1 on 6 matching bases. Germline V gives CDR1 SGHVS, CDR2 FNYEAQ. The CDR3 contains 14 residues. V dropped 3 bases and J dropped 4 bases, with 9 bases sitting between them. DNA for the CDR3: TGTGCCAGCAGCTTTGGACAGACCACCGGGGAGCTGTTTTTT. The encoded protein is CASSFGQTTGELFF.

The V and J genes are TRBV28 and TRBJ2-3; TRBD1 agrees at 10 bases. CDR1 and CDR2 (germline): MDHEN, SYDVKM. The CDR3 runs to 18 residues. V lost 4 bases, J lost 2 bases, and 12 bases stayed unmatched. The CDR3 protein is CASSSTYGTGVDTDTQYF. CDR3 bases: TGTGCCAGCAGTTCTACCTACGGGACAGGGGTAGACACAGATACGCAGTATTTT.

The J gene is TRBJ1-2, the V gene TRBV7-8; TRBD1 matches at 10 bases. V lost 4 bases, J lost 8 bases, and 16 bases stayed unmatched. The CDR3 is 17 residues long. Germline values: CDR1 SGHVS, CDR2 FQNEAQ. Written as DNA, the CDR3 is TGTGCCAGCAGCTCAAAGACCCCGGGACAGGGGCTAAGAGGCTACACCTTC. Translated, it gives CASSSKTPGQGLRGYTF.

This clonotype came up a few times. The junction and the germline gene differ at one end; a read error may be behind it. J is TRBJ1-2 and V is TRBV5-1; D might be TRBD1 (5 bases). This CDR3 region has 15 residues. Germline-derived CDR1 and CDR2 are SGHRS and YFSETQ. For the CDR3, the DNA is TGCGCCGGCAGCTTGGTGTACAGGAAGAACTATGGCTACACCTTC. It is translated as CAGSLVYRKNYGYTF.

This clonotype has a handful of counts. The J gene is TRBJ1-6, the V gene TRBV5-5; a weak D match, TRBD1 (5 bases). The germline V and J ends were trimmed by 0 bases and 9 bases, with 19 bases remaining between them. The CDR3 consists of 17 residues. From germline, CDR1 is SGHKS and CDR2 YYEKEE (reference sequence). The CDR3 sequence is CASSLAPWGTSGSPLHF. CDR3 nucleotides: TGTGCCAGCAGCTTGGCGCCCTGGGGGACCTCGGGTTCACCCCTCCACTTT.

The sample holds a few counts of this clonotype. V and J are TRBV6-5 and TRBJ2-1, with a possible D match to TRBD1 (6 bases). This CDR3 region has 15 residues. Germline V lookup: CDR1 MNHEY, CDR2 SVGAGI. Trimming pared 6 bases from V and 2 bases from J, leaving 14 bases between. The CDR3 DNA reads TGTGCCAGCAGCAAAACAGGGACCCCCTACAATGAGCAGTTCTTC. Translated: CASSKTGTPYNEQFF.